Presented here are 30 T cell receptor beta chains from one specimen sequenced in a study of T cell repertoires in cytomegalovirus infection. TCRdb passed the reads through MiXCR, listing each CDR3 protein once. Of around 450,000 distinct CDR3 sequences in the sample, roughly 31% were seen once. The sample was PBMCs. Source of these receptors: a human donor in good health (CMV status not recorded). Some clones in this sample may be carry-over from other donors' samples.

The chain is built from TRBV20-1 and TRBJ2-3; a possible D gene is TRBD2 (5 bases). The germline gives CDR1 DFQATT, CDR2 SNEGSKA (reference sequence). The V and J ends lost 2 bases and 1 base respectively, with 13 bases between them. CDR3 length: 15 residues. The CDR3 DNA sequence: TGCAGTGCTAGATCCCGGACTGGGGGCACAGATACGCAGTATTTT. This encodes CSARSRTGGTDTQYF.

This clonotype was detected only a few times. CDR3 loop: CASSLRLAGDAGELFF. CDR3 sequence (DNA): TGTGCCAGCAGCTTACGGCTAGCGGGGGATGCCGGGGAGCTGTTTTTT. This chain links TRBV7-8 with TRBJ2-2; 10 bases match TRBD2. Germline V lookup: CDR1 SGHVS, CDR2 FQNEAQ. The CDR3 covers 16 residues. Unmatched junction bases numbered 6, after V lost 2 bases and J lost 6 bases.

The chain couples TRBV19 to TRBJ2-1, with 8 bases that match TRBD2. The CDR3 has 13 amino acids. Trimming removed 9 bases from V and 6 bases from J; junction bases left unmatched: 7. Germline-derived CDR1 and CDR2 are LNHDA and SQIVND (reference sequence). CDR3 sequence reads: CASGGGRRNEQFF. The DNA of the CDR3 is TGTGCCAGCGGGGGGGGTCGGCGCAATGAGCAGTTCTTC.

As concerns this clonotype: A read error may account for a junction end that differs from germline. The V call is TRBV20-1, the J call TRBJ2-5, with a weak D call TRBD1 (6 bases). This CDR3 region has 13 residues. Germline V gives CDR1 DFQATT, CDR2 SNEGSKA (reference sequence). The CDR3 spells CSAQDRTEETQYF. CDR3 bases: TGCAGTGCTCAAGACAGGACAGAAGAGACACAGTACTTC.

The chain links TRBV2 to TRBJ1-5; maybe TRBD1 (5 bases). The V and J ends lost 7 bases and 9 bases respectively, with 13 bases between them. The germline V gene has CDR1 SNHLY and CDR2 FYNNEI. The CDR3 loop spans 12 amino acids. The CDR3 region is CASNSGDRPQHF. The CDR3 DNA sequence: TGTGCCAGCAACTCCGGGGACCGGCCCCAGCATTTT.

The table lists this clonotype with many counts. A junction end diverges from the germline sequence, so it may reflect a read error. The CDR3 region is CASRSTLPEQGPDDF. CDR3 sequence (DNA): TGTGCCAGCAGGTCGACACTCCCGGAACAGGGTCCGGACGACTTC. This rearrangement joins TRBV7-9 to TRBJ2-5; a weak D match, TRBD1 (6 bases). This CDR3 is built from 15 residues. Germline CDR1 SEHNR, CDR2 FQNEAQ (reference sequence).

In its sample, this clonotype was seen a few times. The chain recombines TRBV5-4 with TRBJ2-1; TRBD1 might be the D (7 bases). V dropped 0 bases and J dropped 5 bases, with 12 bases sitting between them. Germline CDR1 SGHNT, CDR2 YYREEE (reference sequence). This CDR3 comprises 15 residues. This CDR3 is CASSLGGTANNEQFF. The CDR3 nucleotides are TGTGCCAGCAGCTTGGGCGGGACAGCTAACAATGAGCAGTTCTTC.

The chain recombines TRBV5-8 with TRBJ2-2; D not certain. The germline gives CDR1 SGHTS, CDR2 YDEGEE. The CDR3 is made up of 16 amino acids. Trimming removed 1 base from V and 5 bases from J, with 15 bases in between. The CDR3 here is CASSLIPAGRTGELFF. In nucleotides, the CDR3 is TGTGCCAGCAGCTTGATTCCGGCAGGAAGAACCGGGGAGCTGTTTTTT. Full variable domain (rest looked up from reference TRBV5-8 and TRBJ2-2): EAGVTQSPTHLIKTRGQQATLRCSPISGHTSVYWYQQALGLGLQFLLWYDEGEERNRGNFPPRFSGRQFPNYSSELNVNALELEDSALYLCASSLIPAGRTGELFFGEGSRLTVL.

This clonotype was counted a few times. The chain combines TRBV10-3 with TRBJ1-3; 7 nucleotides align to TRBD1. V was pared by 5 bases and J by 4 bases, with 8 bases of the junction left unmatched. This CDR3 is built from 15 residues. Germline lookup yields CDR1 ENHRY and CDR2 SYGVKD. The CDR3 sequence: CAISRQGPAGNTIYF. DNA for the CDR3: TGTGCCATCAGTCGACAGGGACCGGCGGGAAACACCATATATTTT.

This clonotype was counted a single time. The chain couples TRBV14 to TRBJ2-7; D is uncertain. This CDR3 region has 15 residues. V was cut by 4 bases and J by 3 bases, with 16 bases left in between. CDR1 and CDR2 from the germline V gene are SGHDN and FVKESK. The CDR3 nucleotides read TGTGCCAGCAGCCCCATGAATAGCTATTACTACGAGCAGTACTTC. Translated: CASSPMNSYYYEQYF.

This clonotype was counted a few times. The chain has TRBV28 and TRBJ2-7; TRBD1 matches at 7 bases. CDR3 length equals 13 residues. Germline loops: CDR1 MDHEN, CDR2 SYDVKM. V shed 4 bases and J 3 bases; nucleotides not matched to a gene: 3. This CDR3 is CASSSGQNYEQYF. CDR3 sequence (DNA): TGTGCCAGCAGTTCGGGACAGAACTACGAGCAGTACTTC.

This chain joins TRBV19 and TRBJ2-4; D tentatively reads TRBD1 or TRBD2 (5 bases each). The V gene's germline CDR1 is LNHDA and CDR2 SQIVND (reference sequence). CDR3 size: 13 residues. V was trimmed by 4 bases and J by 12 bases, leaving 16 bases between them. In DNA, the CDR3 is TGTGCCAGTAGTACGGGACCCGGGGAACCTCAGTACTTC. Translated: CASSTGPGEPQYF. Complete variable domain (other parts from reference TRBV19 and TRBJ2-4): DGGITQSPKYLFRKEGQNVTLSCEQNLNHDAMYWYRQDPGQGLRLIYYSQIVNDFQKGDIAEGYSVSREKKESFPLTVTSAQKNPTAFYLCASSTGPGEPQYFGAGTRLSVL.

This clonotype was picked up many times. The genes are TRBV4-1 and TRBJ1-5; D unresolved. Germline V CDR1 and CDR2: MGHRA, YSYEKL. The CDR3 extends over 15 amino acids. V was clipped by 1 base and J by 4 bases, with 11 bases between them. The CDR3 bases are TGCGCCAGCAGCCAAGGTCCCAATGTAAATCAGCCCCAGCATTTT. Its protein product is CASSQGPNVNQPQHF.

The chain is built from TRBV5-1 and TRBJ1-1, with D maybe TRBD1 (6 bases). Trimming pared 4 bases from V and 0 bases from J, leaving 16 bases between. The CDR3 extends over 16 amino acids. Germline-derived CDR1 and CDR2 are SGHRS and YFSETQ. CDR3 nucleotide sequence: TGCGCCAGCAGCCTCCTGGAAGGGGGAGTGAACACTGAAGCTTTCTTT. It translates to CASSLLEGGVNTEAFF.

This clonotype was observed at least ten times. This rearrangement joins TRBV7-6 to TRBJ2-7; D uncertain. The germline CDR1 and CDR2 sequences are SGHVS and FNYEAQ. With 4 bases removed from V and 5 bases from J, the gap between germline ends came to 15 bases. The CDR3 loop spans 14 amino acids. The chain's CDR3 is CASSSLSGRDEQYF. In nucleotides, the CDR3 is TGTGCCAGCAGCTCCCTATCCGGCCGGGACGAGCAGTACTTC.

The chain carries TRBV2 and TRBJ2-3; D may be TRBD2 (6 bases). The CDR3 is 16 amino acids. Trimming stripped 4 bases from V and 4 bases from J, with 18 bases between. Germline V gene data show CDR1 as SNHLY and CDR2 as FYNNEI. In DNA, the CDR3 is TGTGCCAGCAGTGCAAACCTCATAGCGGCCTCAGATACGCAGTATTTT. It encodes CASSANLIAASDTQYF. Using reference TRBV2 and TRBJ2-3 for the parts outside the CDR3, the full variable domain is EPEVTQTPSHQVTQMGQEVILRCVPISNHLYFYWYRQILGQKVEFLVSFYNNEISEKSEIFDDQFSVERPDGSNFTLKIRSTKLEDSAMYFCASSANLIAASDTQYFGPGTRLTVL.

This clonotype appeared a single time. The chain employs TRBV30 and TRBJ1-1; no firm D call. This CDR3 region has 12 residues. V dropped 2 bases and J dropped 7 bases, with 11 bases sitting between them. Germline CDR1 and CDR2: GTSNPN and SVGIG (reference sequence). The CDR3 region is CAWSRGKGEAFF. The DNA of the CDR3 is TGTGCCTGGAGTAGAGGAAAGGGTGAAGCTTTCTTT.

In regard to this clonotype: The junction and the germline gene differ at one end; a read error may be behind it. CDR3 in DNA: TGTGCCAGCAGCCTCCCCGGCAGTTCCTACGCGCAGTACTTC. Protein product: CASSLPGSSYAQYF. The rearrangement joins TRBV2 to TRBJ2-7; D not certain. CDR1 SNHLY and CDR2 FYNNEI come from the germline V gene. This CDR3 comprises 14 residues.

In nucleotides, the CDR3 is TGCAGTGCTGAGACAGGCTACGAGCAGTACTTC. Amino acid sequence: CSAETGYEQYF. This chain connects TRBV20-1 to TRBJ2-7; D is perhaps TRBD1 (6 bases). Germline-derived CDR1 and CDR2 are DFQATT and SNEGSKA (reference sequence). The CDR3 sequence is 11 residues long. Trimming stripped 5 bases from V and 3 bases from J, with 8 bases between.

The chain has TRBV2 and TRBJ2-7; 10 nucleotides align to TRBD1. J lost 7 bases, V lost 6 bases, and 9 bases had no gene match. The CDR3 is 14 amino acids. Germline V lookup: CDR1 SNHLY, CDR2 FYNNEI. CDR3 loop: CASSEQTGGQEQYF. The CDR3 DNA reads TGTGCCAGCAGCGAGCAGACAGGGGGCCAAGAGCAGTACTTC.

This clonotype came up a few times. V usage is TRBV6-6 and J usage is TRBJ1-1; a possible D gene is TRBD1 (5 bases). V was shortened by 2 bases and J by 4 bases, with 11 bases between the two germline ends. The CDR3 length is 14 residues. Germline V CDR1 and CDR2: MNHNY, SVGAGI (reference sequence). CDR3 loop: CASSYGRGSTEAFF. CDR3 nucleotide sequence: TGTGCCAGCAGTTACGGTCGGGGCTCCACTGAAGCTTTCTTT.

The chain employs TRBV18 and TRBJ2-6; TRBD1 matches 7 bases. This CDR3 is 17 amino acids long. With 2 bases clipped from V and 1 base from J, the junction kept 5 bases outside the gene matches. In germline, CDR1 is KGHSH, CDR2 LQKENI. CDR3 region: CASSPGTEESGANVLTF. DNA for the CDR3: TGTGCCAGCTCACCAGGGACAGAAGAGTCTGGGGCCAACGTCCTGACTTTC.

The J gene is TRBJ2-5, the V gene TRBV29-1, with 10 bases lining up with TRBD1. Per germline, CDR1 SQVTM and CDR2 ANQGSEA. The CDR3 has 14 amino acids. Losses at the gene ends were 5 bases for V and 3 bases for J; bases not matched to a gene: 6. Written as DNA, the CDR3 is TGCAGCGTTCCCTCAGGGACAGGGGAAGAGACCCAGTACTTC. This encodes CSVPSGTGEETQYF.

This clonotype has just a few counts. The V gene is TRBV11-2, the J gene TRBJ1-4; unclear D gene. V dropped 3 bases and J dropped 7 bases, with 3 bases sitting between them. Germline V CDR1 and CDR2: SGHAT, FQNNGV. This CDR3 is built from 11 residues. The CDR3 sequence: CASSFSEKLFF. The CDR3 bases are TGTGCCAGCAGCTTTTCTGAAAAACTGTTTTTT.

This clonotype appeared a few times. DNA for the CDR3: TGTGCCAGCTCCCCGGCAGCCCCAATAAGGGCCCAGTACTTC. Translating gives CASSPAAPIRAQYF. The V gene is TRBV7-8, the J gene TRBJ2-5; D gene uncertain. This CDR3 comprises 14 residues. Germline-derived CDR1 and CDR2 are SGHVS and FQNEAQ. Trimming pared 8 bases from V and 9 bases from J, leaving 22 bases between.

The chain recombines TRBV5-1 with TRBJ2-1, with 10 bases aligning to TRBD1. Germline CDR1 reads SGHRS; CDR2 reads YFSETQ. Trimming at V came to 7 bases and at J to 4 bases, leaving 5 bases not matched to a gene. The CDR3 has 14 amino acids. CDR3 sequence reads: CASHRDRGYNEQFF. For the CDR3, the DNA is TGCGCCAGCCACCGGGACAGGGGTTACAATGAGCAGTTCTTC.

This rearrangement joins TRBV5-1 to TRBJ1-1; TRBD1 aligns across 8 bases. Germline CDR1 and CDR2: SGHRS and YFSETQ. V shed 3 bases, J shed 0 bases, and the junction held 4 bases outside the gene matches. This CDR3 comprises 15 residues. The CDR3 here is CASSSDRGMNTEAFF. The CDR3 DNA reads as TGCGCCAGCAGCTCCGACAGGGGAATGAACACTGAAGCTTTCTTT.

This clonotype was seen repeatedly, ten times or more. The V gene is TRBV7-9, the J gene TRBJ2-7; D is possibly TRBD2 (6 bases). Germline values: CDR1 SEHNR, CDR2 FQNEAQ (reference sequence). Trimming took off 2 bases at V and 3 bases at J, with 20 bases between the two ends. CDR3 length equals 17 residues. The CDR3 nucleotides read TGTGCCAGCAGCTTATCCAGGGTGAGGGACTCTAACTACGAGCAGTACTTC. Protein product: CASSLSRVRDSNYEQYF.

This clonotype was recorded many times. The chain couples TRBV7-8 to TRBJ2-7; TRBD1 agrees at 10 bases. Germline CDR1 SGHVS, CDR2 FQNEAQ. Unmatched junction bases numbered 17, after V lost 5 bases and J lost 4 bases. The CDR3 length is 18 residues. CDR3 protein: CASSTSGTGVDPGYEQYF. The CDR3 DNA is TGTGCCAGCAGCACATCCGGGACAGGGGTCGACCCAGGGTACGAGCAGTACTTC.

This clonotype was detected only once. A much larger clone lies a single base off, so this may be a read error. This rearrangement joins TRBV7-2 to TRBJ2-3, with 7 nucleotides matching TRBD2. Germline loops: CDR1 SGHTA, CDR2 FQGNSA. This CDR3 has 14 residues. As DNA, the CDR3 is TGTGCCAGCAGGCCTAGCGGCAACACAGATACGCATTATTTT. This encodes CASRPSGNTDTHYF.